The entry that follows covers one TCR beta chain sequence. The record originates from a study of prognosis after radiotherapy for stage I lung cancer. Between the trimmed V and J ends, which lost 7 bases and 2 bases, there was a span of 13 bases. This CDR3 has 14 residues. CDR1 and CDR2 (germline): MNHNS, SASEGT. TCR beta CDR3 amplification from genomic DNA was performed by two-round multiplex PCR. Round-one PCR had primers specific to each TRBV and TRBJ gene. TCRdb redid the calling of the multiplex PCR reads with MiXCR, one entry per CDR3 protein. The table includes over 30,000 distinct CDR3 sequences, roughly 24% detected once.

Source: PBMCs, taken before or after stereotactic body radiation therapy (not recorded which). The receptor was derived from a donor over 45 with non-small cell lung cancer. V is TRBV6-1 and J is TRBJ2-3; D remains ambiguous. CDR3 protein: CASKVAVATDTQYF. The CDR3, as DNA: TGTGCCAGCAAGGTTGCGGTCGCCACAGATACGCAGTATTTT.